This T cell receptor beta chain is from a study of blood T cells in healthy people across ages. Study-level points and caveats: Roughly linear declines in TCR beta diversity per million T cells occurred with age. The long-lived group displayed more naive CD4+ cells, plus higher diversity, than the aged donors did.

Germline assignment: CDR1 SGDLS and CDR2 YYNGEE. The V gene end was trimmed by 3 bases and the J gene end by 1 base; junction bases not matched to a gene: 6. This CDR3 has 15 residues. Then a second PCR, running roughly 7 to 11 cycles, was carried out with a sample-barcoded 5' primer and a J-beta primer mix. In TCRdb, the 5' RACE reads were re-called with MiXCR into one record per CDR3 protein. The table records 1.5 million to 2 million distinct CDR3 sequences, 35% to 50% of them present only once. This clonotype was seen more than once but under ten times. Its specificity is unknown. Sequenced material: blood. The source is a human donor in good health. The chain combines TRBV9 with TRBJ1-1, with 7 bases identical to TRBD1. The CDR3 DNA follows: TGTGCCAGCAGCGACACAGGGGTTTGGAACACTGAAGCTTTCTTT. It encodes CASSDTGVWNTEAFF.